This TCR beta chain was retrieved from a study of cytomegalovirus exposure and HLA in healthy donors. The PCR used 60 Vbeta and 13 Jbeta primers. The assay was immunoSEQ multiplex PCR, and TCRdb's table has in-frame clones only and misses some. There are about 160,000 clones in the sample; around 88% occur only once, and under 0.95% lies in the top ten. CDR1 SGHRS and CDR2 YFSETQ come from the germline V gene. The CDR3 contains 14 residues. Between the trimmed V and J ends, which lost 6 bases and 2 bases, there was a span of 14 bases. This TCR was recovered from a woman in her 30s in good health and CMV-seronegative. This rearrangement joins TRBV5-1 to TRBJ1-1; tentative D call: TRBD1 (6 bases). The sequencing input was PBMCs. For the CDR3, the DNA is TGCGCCAGCATGCGGGAGGGGGGAAACACTGAAGCTTTCTTT. This encodes CASMREGGNTEAFF.